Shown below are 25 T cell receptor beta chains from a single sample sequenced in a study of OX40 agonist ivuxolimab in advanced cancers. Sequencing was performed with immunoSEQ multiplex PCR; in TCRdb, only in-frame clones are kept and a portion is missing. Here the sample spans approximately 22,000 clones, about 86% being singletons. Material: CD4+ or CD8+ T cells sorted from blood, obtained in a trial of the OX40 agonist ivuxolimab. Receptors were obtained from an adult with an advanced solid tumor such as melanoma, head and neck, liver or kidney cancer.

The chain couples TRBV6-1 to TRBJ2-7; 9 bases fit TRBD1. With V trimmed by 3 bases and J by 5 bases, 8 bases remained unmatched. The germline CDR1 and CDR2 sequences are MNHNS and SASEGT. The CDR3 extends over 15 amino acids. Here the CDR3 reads CASSDAGTGRDEQYF. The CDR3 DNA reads TGTGCCAGCAGTGATGCCGGGACAGGGCGGGACGAGCAGTACTTC.

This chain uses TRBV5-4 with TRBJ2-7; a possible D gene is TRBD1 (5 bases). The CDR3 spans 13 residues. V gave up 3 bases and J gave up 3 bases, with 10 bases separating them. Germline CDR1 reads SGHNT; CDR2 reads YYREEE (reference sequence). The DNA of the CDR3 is TGTGCCAGCAGCTCCCGACAGAACTACGAGCAGTACTTC. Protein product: CASSSRQNYEQYF.

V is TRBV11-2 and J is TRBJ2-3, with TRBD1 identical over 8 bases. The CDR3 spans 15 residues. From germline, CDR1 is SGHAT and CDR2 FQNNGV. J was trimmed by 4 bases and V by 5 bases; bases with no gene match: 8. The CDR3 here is CASSPPGTGSDTQYF. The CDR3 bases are TGTGCCAGCAGCCCTCCCGGGACAGGTTCAGATACGCAGTATTTT.

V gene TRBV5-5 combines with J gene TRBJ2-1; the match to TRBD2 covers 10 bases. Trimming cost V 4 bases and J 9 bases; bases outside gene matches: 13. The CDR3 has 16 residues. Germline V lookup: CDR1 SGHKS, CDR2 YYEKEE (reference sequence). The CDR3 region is CASSPTRAGGFAEQFF. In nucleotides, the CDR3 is TGTGCCAGCAGCCCGACAAGAGCGGGAGGGTTCGCTGAGCAGTTCTTC.

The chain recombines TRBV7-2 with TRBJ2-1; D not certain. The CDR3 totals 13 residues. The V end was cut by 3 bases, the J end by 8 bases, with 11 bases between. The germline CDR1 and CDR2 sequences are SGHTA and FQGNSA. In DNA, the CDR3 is TGTGCCAGCAGCTTCGGGTTTATGGATGAGCAGTTCTTC. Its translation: CASSFGFMDEQFF.

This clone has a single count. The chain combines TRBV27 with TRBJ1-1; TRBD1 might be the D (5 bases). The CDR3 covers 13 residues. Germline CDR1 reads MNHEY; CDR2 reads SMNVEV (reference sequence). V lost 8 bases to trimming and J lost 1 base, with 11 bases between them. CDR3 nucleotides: TGTGCCAGCCATCAGGGACCGAACACTGAAGCTTTCTTT. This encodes CASHQGPNTEAFF.

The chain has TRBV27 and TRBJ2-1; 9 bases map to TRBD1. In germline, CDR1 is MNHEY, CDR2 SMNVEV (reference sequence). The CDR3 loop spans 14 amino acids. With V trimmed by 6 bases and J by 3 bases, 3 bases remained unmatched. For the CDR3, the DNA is TGTGCCAGCAGGAGGACAGGGGACTACAATGAGCAGTTCTTC. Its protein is CASRRTGDYNEQFF.

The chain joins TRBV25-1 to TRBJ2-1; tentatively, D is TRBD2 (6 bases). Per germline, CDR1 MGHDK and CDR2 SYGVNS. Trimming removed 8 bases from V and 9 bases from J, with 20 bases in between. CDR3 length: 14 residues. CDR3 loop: CASGGTRGSSEQFF. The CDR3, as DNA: TGTGCCAGCGGAGGGACTCGGGGATCTAGTGAGCAGTTCTTC. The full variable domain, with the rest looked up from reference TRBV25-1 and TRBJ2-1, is EADIYQTPRYLVIGTGKKITLECSQTMGHDKMYWYQQDPGMELHLIHYSYGVNSTEKGDLSSESTVSRIRTEHFPLTLESARPSHTSQYLCASGGTRGSSEQFFGPGTRLTVL.

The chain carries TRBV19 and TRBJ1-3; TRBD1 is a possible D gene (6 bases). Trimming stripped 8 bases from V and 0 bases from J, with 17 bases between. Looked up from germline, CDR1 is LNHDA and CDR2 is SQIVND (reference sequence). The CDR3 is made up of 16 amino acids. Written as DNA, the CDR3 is TGTGCCAGTGCCCGGACAGCTATACCCTCTGGAAACACCATATATTTT. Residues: CASARTAIPSGNTIYF.

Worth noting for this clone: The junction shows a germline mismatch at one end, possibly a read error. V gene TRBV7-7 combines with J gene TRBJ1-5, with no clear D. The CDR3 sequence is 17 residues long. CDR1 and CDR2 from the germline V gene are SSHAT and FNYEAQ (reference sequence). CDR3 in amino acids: CASSSYIQSFPGQPQHF. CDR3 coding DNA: TGTGCTAGCAGCTCCTATATACAGAGTTTTCCGGGTCAGCCCCAGCATTTT.

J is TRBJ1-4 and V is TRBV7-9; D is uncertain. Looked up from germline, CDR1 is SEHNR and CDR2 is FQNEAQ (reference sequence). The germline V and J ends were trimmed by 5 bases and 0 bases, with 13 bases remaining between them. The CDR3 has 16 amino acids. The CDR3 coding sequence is TGTGCCAGCAGCCCTGGGATAACGGCAACTAATGAAAAACTGTTTTTT. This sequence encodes CASSPGITATNEKLFF. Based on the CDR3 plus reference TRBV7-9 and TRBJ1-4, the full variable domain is DTGVSQNPRHKITKRGQNVTFRCDPISEHNRLYWYRQTLGQGPEFLTYFQNEAQLEKSRLLSDRFSAERPKGSFSTLEIQRTEQGDSAMYLCASSPGITATNEKLFFGSGTQLSVL.

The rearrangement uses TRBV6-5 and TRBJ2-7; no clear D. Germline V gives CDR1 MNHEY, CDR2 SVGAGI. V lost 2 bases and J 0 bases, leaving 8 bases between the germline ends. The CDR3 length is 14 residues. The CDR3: CASSYRRSSYEQYF. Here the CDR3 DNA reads TGTGCCAGCAGTTACCGCAGGTCCTCCTACGAGCAGTACTTC.

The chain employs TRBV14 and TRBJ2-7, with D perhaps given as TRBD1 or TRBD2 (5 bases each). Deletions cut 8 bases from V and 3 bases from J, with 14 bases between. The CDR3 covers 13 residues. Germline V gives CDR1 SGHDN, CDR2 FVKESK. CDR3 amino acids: CASRPGQGYEQYF. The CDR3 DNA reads TGTGCCAGCCGACCGGGGCAGGGCTACGAGCAGTACTTC.

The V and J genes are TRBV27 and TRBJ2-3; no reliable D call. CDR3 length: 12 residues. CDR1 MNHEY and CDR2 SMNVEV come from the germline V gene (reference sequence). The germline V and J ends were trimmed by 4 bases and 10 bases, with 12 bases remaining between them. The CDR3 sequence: CASSSPSDAQYF. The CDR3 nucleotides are TGTGCCAGCAGTTCCCCCAGCGACGCGCAGTATTTT.

The CDR3 here is CASEGGSRSGYTF. The CDR3 DNA sequence: TGTGCCAGCGAGGGGGGCTCTAGGAGTGGCTACACCTTC. V and J are TRBV2 and TRBJ1-2; D might be TRBD1 (6 bases). The CDR3 is 13 residues long. The germline V gene has CDR1 SNHLY and CDR2 FYNNEI. Trimming cost V 8 bases and J 7 bases, with 17 bases left between them.

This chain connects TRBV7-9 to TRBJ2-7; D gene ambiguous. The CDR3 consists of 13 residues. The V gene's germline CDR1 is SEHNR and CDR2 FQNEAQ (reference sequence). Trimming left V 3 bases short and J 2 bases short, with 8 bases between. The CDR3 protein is CASSLAGPYEQYF. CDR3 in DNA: TGTGCCAGCAGCTTGGCAGGACCCTACGAGCAGTACTTC.

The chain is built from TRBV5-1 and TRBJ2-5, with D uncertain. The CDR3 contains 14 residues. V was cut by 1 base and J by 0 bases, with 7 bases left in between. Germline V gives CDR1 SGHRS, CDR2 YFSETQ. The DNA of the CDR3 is TGCGCCAGCAGCTTGCGGGCTTACCAAGAGACCCAGTACTTC. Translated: CASSLRAYQETQYF.

The CDR3: CASSLIRAYEQYF. The CDR3 DNA follows: TGTGCCAGCAGCTTAATACGGGCCTACGAGCAGTACTTC. The chain carries TRBV7-8 and TRBJ2-7, with unresolved D. Germline V gene sequence: CDR1 SGHVS, CDR2 FQNEAQ. The CDR3 is 13 amino acids. The ends were cut back, 2 bases at V and 2 bases at J, with 7 bases in the middle.

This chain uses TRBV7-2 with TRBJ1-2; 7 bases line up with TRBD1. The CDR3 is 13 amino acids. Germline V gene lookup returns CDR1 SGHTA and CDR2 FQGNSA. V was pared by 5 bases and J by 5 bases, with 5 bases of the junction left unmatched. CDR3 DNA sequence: TGTGCCAGCAGCCGGGACAGCTCTTATGGCTACACCTTC. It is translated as CASSRDSSYGYTF. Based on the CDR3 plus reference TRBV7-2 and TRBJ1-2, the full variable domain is GAGVSQSPSNKVTEKGKDVELRCDPISGHTALYWYRQSLGQGLEFLIYFQGNSAPDKSGLPSDRFSAERTGGSVSTLTIQRTQQEDSAVYLCASSRDSSYGYTFGSGTRLTVV.

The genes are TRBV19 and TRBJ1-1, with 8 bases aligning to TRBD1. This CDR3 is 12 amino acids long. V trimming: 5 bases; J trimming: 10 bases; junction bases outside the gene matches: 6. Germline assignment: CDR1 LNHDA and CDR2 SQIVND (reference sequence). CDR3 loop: CASSLPDRGAFF. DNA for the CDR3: TGTGCCAGTAGTCTCCCAGACAGGGGAGCTTTCTTT. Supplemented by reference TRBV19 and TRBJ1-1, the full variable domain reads DGGITQSPKYLFRKEGQNVTLSCEQNLNHDAMYWYRQDPGQGLRLIYYSQIVNDFQKGDIAEGYSVSREKKESFPLTVTSAQKNPTAFYLCASSLPDRGAFFGQGTRLTVV.

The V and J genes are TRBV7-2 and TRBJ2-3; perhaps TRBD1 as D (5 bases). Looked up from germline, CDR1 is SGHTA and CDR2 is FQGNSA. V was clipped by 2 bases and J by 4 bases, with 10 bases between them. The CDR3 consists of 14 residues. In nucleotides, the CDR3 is TGTGCCAGCAGCTTAATGTCAGGGCCAGATACGCAGTATTTT. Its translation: CASSLMSGPDTQYF.

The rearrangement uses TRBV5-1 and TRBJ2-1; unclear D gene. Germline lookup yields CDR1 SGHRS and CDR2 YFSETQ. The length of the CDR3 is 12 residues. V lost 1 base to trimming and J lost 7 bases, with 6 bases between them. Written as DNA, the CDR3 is TGCGCCAGCAGCTTGCCCCGGAATGAGCAGTTCTTC. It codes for CASSLPRNEQFF. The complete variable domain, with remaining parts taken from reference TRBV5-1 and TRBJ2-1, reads KAGVTQTPRYLIKTRGQQVTLSCSPISGHRSVSWYQQTPGQGLQFLFEYFSETQRNKGNFPGRFSGRQFSNSRSEMNVSTLELGDSALYLCASSLPRNEQFFGPGTRLTVL.

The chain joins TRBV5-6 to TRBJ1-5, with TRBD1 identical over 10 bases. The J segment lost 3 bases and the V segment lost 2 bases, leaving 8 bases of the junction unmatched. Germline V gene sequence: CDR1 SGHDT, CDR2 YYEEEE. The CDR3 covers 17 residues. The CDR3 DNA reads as TGTGCCAGCAGCTTTAGCGGGGACAGGGGTAACAATCAGCCCCAGCATTTT. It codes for CASSFSGDRGNNQPQHF.

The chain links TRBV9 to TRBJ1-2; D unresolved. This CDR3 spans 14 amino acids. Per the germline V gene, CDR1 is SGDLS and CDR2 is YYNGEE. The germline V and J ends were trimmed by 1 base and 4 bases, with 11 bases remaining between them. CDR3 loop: CASSVSGDSYGYTF. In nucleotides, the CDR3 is TGTGCCAGCAGCGTATCCGGGGATAGCTATGGCTACACCTTC.

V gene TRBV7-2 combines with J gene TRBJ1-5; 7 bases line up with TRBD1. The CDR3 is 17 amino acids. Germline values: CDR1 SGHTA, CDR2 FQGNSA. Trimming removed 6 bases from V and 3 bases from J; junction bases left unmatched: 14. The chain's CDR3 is CASSFRGSGASNQPQHF. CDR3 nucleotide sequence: TGTGCCAGCAGTTTCAGGGGGTCGGGGGCTTCCAATCAGCCCCAGCATTTT.